This TCR beta chain appears in the sequencing data of a study of blood T cell repertoires in COVID-19. Study context: The cDNA or gDNA used as material had been derived from T cells, B-cell-depleted T cells, or PBMCs.

In its sample, this clone was seen a few times. Those enrolled in Seattle joined during active infection and were followed longitudinally afterward. In the original analysis: Amplification from reference gene primers served as the basis for estimated nucleated cell counts. This table comes from immunoSEQ multiplex PCR, and its TCRdb copy is limited to in-frame clones, with some not included. That table furnishes V, J and clone size, whereas the DNA furnished D and trimming. The sample has 90,000 or so clones; about nine tenths are singletons. V lost 6 bases and J 4 bases, leaving 12 bases between the germline ends. Per germline, CDR1 SNHLY and CDR2 FYNNEI. This CDR3 is built from 14 residues.

What was sequenced was peripheral blood. The chain joins TRBV2 to TRBJ1-4; D is possibly TRBD1 (5 bases). This TCR was sampled from a man aged 55 to 70 with COVID-19, enrolled during active disease. This chain's CDR3 is CASSPGLFNEKLFF. In DNA, the CDR3 is TGTGCCAGCAGCCCGGGACTGTTTAATGAAAAACTGTTTTTT.